This T cell receptor (beta chain) was sequenced for a study of post-analysis software for immune sequencing data. This clonotype was seen repeatedly, ten times or more. Its antigen is unknown. Overall study findings and caveats: Elevated frequency relative to controls characterized four or five TRBV segments in patients, TRBV5-6, TRBV5-1 and TRBV20-1 among them. Analysis by F measure revealed that same-batch samples clustered strongly together.

CDR3 size: 19 residues. V lost 2 bases, J lost 0 bases, and 8 bases stayed unmatched. Libraries were made from TCR beta cDNA, and they carried unique molecular identifiers. TCRdb reanalysed the PCR reads using MiXCR and keeps one entry per CDR3 protein. The sample has some 370,000 distinct CDR3 sequences, approximately 33% seen once; the top ten hold around an eighth. Source material: blood. The chain is built from TRBV12-3 or TRBV12-4 and TRBJ2-1, with 12 bases lining up with TRBD2. The source of this sequence is a girl aged 5-17 years with multiple sclerosis. CDR3 coding DNA: TGTGCCAGCAGTTTAACGGCTAGCGGGGGGGTAAGCTCCTACAATGAGCAGTTCTTC. Its protein is CASSLTASGGVSSYNEQFF.